The present T cell receptor (beta chain) was sequenced within a study of T-cell memory formation after mild COVID-19. Study at large: Largely donor-specific TCR clusters were found.

TCRdb reprocessed the 5' RACE reads via MiXCR and lists one record per CDR3 protein. The data show approximately 340,000 distinct CDR3 sequences, with under 15% seen just once and over 20% held by the top ten. This clonotype showed up just a few times. Trimming cost V 1 base and J 4 bases, with 15 bases left between them. The V gene's germline CDR1 is LGHNA and CDR2 YNFKEQ. This CDR3 spans 16 amino acids. V and J are TRBV4-2 and TRBJ2-3; D is possibly TRBD2 (6 bases). This TCR was sampled from a man between 18 and 29 years old who had mild COVID-19 (a few samples of this study predate the infection). Cell type and time point are not known. Sequenced: PBMCs or a T cell subset sorted from them (not recorded which). The CDR3 nucleotides read TGTGCCAGCAGCCAAGGGGGACTCAGTGGGGCAGATACGCAGTATTTT. Protein sequence: CASSQGGLSGADTQYF.